What follows is one T cell receptor (beta chain) and its context. Its antigen is currently not known. Base qualities are missing; no much larger clone stands one base away. Taken from the germline V gene, the CDR1 and CDR2 loops are MGHRA and YSYEKL. The CDR3 goes from the cysteine to the phenylalanine over 16 residues. Only the CDR3 region is kept as DNA, spanning 48 bases read in frame from base 1. V and J are truncated by 5 bases and 8 bases respectively, leaving an intervening sequence of 21 bases. This sample is part of a study of cytomegalovirus exposure and HLA in healthy donors (dated by TCRdb to 2016 to 2017). Describing the broader study: An earlier analysis of approximately 590 of the donors reported approximately 290 Gb of sequence data and 117 million unique TCR beta sequences from 150 million to 200 million T cells. An early release that covered some 640 HLA-typed donors contained around 300 gigabases of sequencing data and roughly 84 million unique TCR sequences. Among the roughly 370 genotyped donors, about 83% belonged to the genetic ancestry cluster associated with self-reported Caucasian donors. The study aimed to test whether signatures of past pathogen exposure could be identified by cataloging public T cell receptors. The T cell repertoires of about 700 subjects were profiled by immunosequencing and related to cytomegalovirus serostatus. A separate validation cohort of 100 to 150 different subjects was used in addition to the approximately 700-subject first cohort. To predict cytomegalovirus infection status, the study combined high-throughput TCR immunosequencing, statistical association of individual TCRs with disease status, and machine learning. To study patterns of TCR occurrence, a later analysis re-analyzed previously published TCR beta repertoires from around 670 donors and added high-resolution HLA genotyping. In the later analysis, no new phenotypic data were used to find candidate immune exposures; instead, reliance was placed on TCR beta sequences and their occurrence across donors. An earlier analysis of more than 450 of the donors used high-throughput TCR beta sequencing to judge whether each TCR beta V gene segment behaved as functional or pseudogenic. Donor age, sex, ethnicity and CMV serostatus were compiled together with the repertoire data. Genome-wide SNP genotypes for about 60% of the 666 donors were used in a later genetic analysis, which treated that subset as a discovery cohort. All discovery cohort repertoires had been generated using a single sequencing platform. Both class I and class II loci were covered by HLA typing, at four-digit resolution. Typing coverage differed by locus: A, B, C, DRB1 and DQB1 were typed in roughly 629-640 donors, DQA1 in 522, DPA1 in around 610, and DPB1 in roughly 450. Because of strong linkage in the cohort, roughly five DR-DQ haplotypes were treated as single units for association and clustering. Among 398 genotyped donors of the cohort, an average of around 250,000 unique TCR beta nucleotide sequences was sequenced per donor, of which approximately 18% were non-productive.

The library relied on the immunoSEQ multiplex PCR assay. For the multiplex PCR, a mixture combining 60 forward primers for TCR Vbeta segments and 13 reverse primers for TCR Jbeta segments was used. The CDR3 region of rearranged TCR beta genes was amplified from genomic DNA with a multiplex PCR assay. Amplified TCR beta libraries were sequenced as 87-base-pair reads on the Illumina HiSeq System. In the source study's methods: In a later analysis, tens of millions of unique TCR beta chains were counted across the 650 to 700 repertoires, and about 9.9 million of these chains were shared by at least two donors. Raw reads were error-corrected and collapsed into unique sequences by a nearest-neighbor algorithm in which closely related sequences were merged to remove PCR and sequencing errors. To assign V, D and J gene segments, CDR3 sequences were aligned to IMGT reference sequences. Each retained sequence needed at least a six-nucleotide match to both a V gene segment and a J gene segment. A rearrangement counted as productive if the CDR3 had no stop codons and remained in frame with V and J, and every other rearrangement counted as non-productive. CDR3 was defined according to IMGT convention as the region running from the second conserved V-encoded cysteine to the conserved J-encoded phenylalanine. In an earlier analysis of around 540 of the donors, sequences lacking an unambiguous match to a single V gene segment were excluded. In an earlier analysis of 587 of the donors, V segments were called functional above 56.7% productive rearrangements and were called segregating when the between-donor standard deviation exceeded 5%. A statistical classification framework was developed to diagnose cytomegalovirus status using the catalog of TCR beta chain sequences. V and J gene assignment, in a later analysis, came from comparing TCR nucleotide sequences with IMGT/GENE-DB human TR gene sequences. In a later analysis, CDR3 sequences and most-parsimonious VDJ recombination scenarios were assigned using the TCRdist pipeline. In a later analysis, each TCR beta chain was defined by its CDR3 amino acid sequence together with its V-gene family, and reads lacking a unique V-gene family were excluded. In a later analysis, a few hundred highly shared, low-generation-probability nucleotide sequences were removed to address suspected cross-contamination and a sequencing artifact. For each public chain, a later analysis derived a clonal expansion index from normalized ranks of inferred template counts within each repertoire. In a later analysis, generation probabilities were computed with a VDJ recombination model fitted to out-of-frame rearrangements, and the resulting probabilities were checked against IGoR. Hypergeometric tests were used in a later analysis to score TCR-TCR, TCR-HLA and TCR-CMV co-occurrence, with a repertoire-size bias correction applied to the TCR pairs. In a later analysis, false discovery rates were estimated by permuting HLA or CMV assignments 20 times. In a later analysis, co-occurring TCRs were grouped using DBSCAN, and TCRdist sequence similarity was added for clustering within HLA-allele-positive subsets. For co-occurrence clustering, repertoires with fewer than 30,000 or more than 120,000 public chains were excluded, along with five repertoires with anomalous nucleotide sharing. As stored in TCRdb, this immuneACCESS dataset retains in-frame rearrangements with V and J assigned. A fraction of the clones does not appear; measured against another copy, unresolved V genes explain less than half of the discrepancy, and the remainder lacks a known reason. D and trimming were read from the DNA, whereas the V and J calls and clone size are those reported in that table. Here the sample has about 180,000 clones; over 75% occur a single time. Of the sample, 6.3% is held by the ten largest clones.

Results and caveats for the whole study, not just this receptor: Linkage disequilibrium might explain the correlated functional status among segregating V segments, but an unknown experimental factor could not be ruled out. Three of the identified cytomegalovirus-associated TCR beta chains were confirmed in vitro to be specific for cytomegalovirus antigens. A later genetic analysis reported fewer N-insertions in productive TCRs among donors in an Asian-associated ancestry cluster than the approximately 700-donor mean. At a false discovery rate of 0.05, a later analysis linked 16,951 TCR beta sequences to specific HLA alleles. Most TCR sequences were observed very rarely across donors, whereas some public TCRs were present in many individuals. An earlier analysis of 587 of the donors showed that most TCR beta V segments appeared in productive rearrangements either about 90% or about 30% of the time, which broadly matched IMGT annotations. Roughly uniform sequencing depth across donors was assumed in presence/absence analyses, although this assumption may not hold. Assigning TCR associations to individual alleles was difficult when HLA alleles, especially DR and DQ, strongly co-occurred. Cytomegalovirus status was reported to be diagnosed by the classifier with high specificity and sensitivity in both the original and validation cohorts. A later analysis found that most CMV-associated TCR beta chains appeared HLA-restricted, with HLA associations seemingly driven largely by CMV exposure. The 87-base-pair reads could not distinguish some IMGT-functional V segments, including TRBV6-2 and TRBV6-3, so those segments were excluded. The study listed 164 TCR beta chains as associated with cytomegalovirus. In this cohort, only TCR beta chains were sequenced, and detectable features were limited by the absence of alpha or paired-chain data. In a later analysis, TCR association rates were found to vary across HLA loci, with the most associated TCRs seen for DRB1 alleles and the fewest for HLA-C alleles. Compared with equally common non-associated chains, HLA-associated TCR beta chains in a later analysis were more clonally expanded and had lower generation probabilities. A further reported finding was that TCR beta sequences accurately predicted the HLA-A and HLA-B alleles for most subjects in the first cohort. A cluster of highly shared sequence variants was judged likely to be a technical artifact of the sequencing pipeline. According to a later analysis, parvovirus B19, influenza, CMV and Epstein-Barr virus appeared linked to several top co-occurrence clusters. It was suggested by the authors that the approach could potentially be generalized to other disease states and immunological phenotypes. HLA typing was unavailable for some donors at each locus, so association tests used only the typed subset. V-gene and J-gene trimming of TCR beta chains was associated with a missense DCLRE1C variant in a later genetic analysis, and the association was replicated in an independent cohort. Because counts were too low, under 20 rarely observed V segments, including chromosome 9 orphons, were left out of the earlier analysis of 500 to 750 of the donors. For the cohort, immune exposure information was limited to CMV serostatus.

The cohort comprised around 690 healthy bone marrow donors. At the time of sampling, every cohort member was nominally healthy, though immune exposures that went unrecorded were likely present. The donor was CMV seropositive and was included in the group of some 290 seropositive cohort members. Every donor gave a peripheral blood sample, and the peripheral blood mononuclear cells from that sample were used for TCR beta sequencing. The Qiagen DNeasy Blood Extraction Kit was used to extract genomic DNA from the blood cell samples. Here the chain combines TRBV4-1 and TRBJ1-4, and the D gene may be TRBD1, 6 bases matching. Sequencing used PBMCs. This sequence originates from a middle-aged man in good health and CMV-seropositive. The DNA reads TGCGCCAGCAGCTACCGCTCCGGGTCCCAGGGGGAAAAACTGTTTTTT. The resulting protein is CASSYRSGSQGEKLFF.